Listed here are 8 T cell receptor beta chains from one sample, sequenced in a study of Tregs in tolerant kidney transplant recipients. Sequenced by immunoSEQ multiplex PCR; TCRdb stores in-frame clones only, minus some. The sample holds 50,000 to 65,000 clones. The specimen comprised CD4+ T cells from blood, sampled before the transplant. These receptors all come from a human donor who received a combined kidney and bone marrow transplant.

With respect to this clone: The CDR3 is cut off 3 residues early in the read; its end comes from the germline J gene. The chain is built from TRBV29-1 and TRBJ2-5; D uncertain. Trimming cost V 3 bases and J 7 bases, with 12 bases left between them. The CDR3 contains 12 residues. Germline-derived CDR1 and CDR2 are SQVTM and ANQGSEA. The CDR3 DNA, read in part, is TGCAGCGTTGAGTCCCCGGGTCTGACC. It yields the protein CSVESPGLT. The whole CDR3 protein is CSVESPGLTQYF.

On this clone: The read finishes 3 residues shy of the CDR3 end, and the germline J gene is used to complete it. V usage is TRBV19 and J usage is TRBJ1-5; D unresolved. Germline-derived CDR1 and CDR2 are LNHDA and SQIVND (reference sequence). The CDR3 length is 12 residues. V was pared by 2 bases and J by 6 bases, with 5 bases between. The part of the CDR3 DNA that was read is TGTGCCAGTAGTATATCGGGTCAGCCC. Translated, it gives CASSISGQP. From start to end, the CDR3 is CASSISGQPQHF.

On this clone: The read gets to within 3 residues of the CDR3 end, and the germline J gene fills in the rest. V and J are TRBV18 and TRBJ1-1, with D unresolved. Germline values: CDR1 KGHSH, CDR2 LQKENI. This CDR3 region has 16 residues. Trimming left V 3 bases short and J 0 bases short, with 14 bases between. The CDR3 protein is CASSPESRLMNTEAFF. The DNA read from the CDR3 is TGTGCCAGCTCACCCGAAAGTCGACTGATGAACACTGAA.

CDR3 region: CSGGQEIFGYTF. CDR3 DNA (partial): TGCAGTGGGGGACAGGAGATCTTTGGC. The gene calls are TRBV29-1 and TRBJ1-2; 8 positions match TRBD1. Coverage ceases 3 residues before the CDR3 finishes, and the germline J gene fills in the end. CDR1 and CDR2 (germline): SQVTM, ANQGSEA. The CDR3 consists of 12 residues.

The CDR3 spells CASSRTGFPDTQYF. CDR3 DNA, as far as it was read: TGTGCCAGCAGCAGGACAGGGTTTCCCGATACG. V is TRBV5-6 and J is TRBJ2-3, with 8 bases matching TRBD1. The sequenced fragment ends 3 residues before the CDR3 boundary, so the rest is inferred from the germline J gene. Unmatched junction bases numbered 7, after V lost 4 bases and J lost 6 bases. CDR1 is SGHDT and CDR2 is YYEEEE in the germline V gene. This CDR3 is built from 14 residues.

A remark on this clone: The CDR3 extends 3 residues past the end of the read, so its final part is completed from the germline J gene. The chain carries TRBV7-8 and TRBJ1-2; D may be TRBD1 (6 bases). In germline, CDR1 is SGHVS, CDR2 FQNEAQ. The CDR3 is 13 residues long. Here the CDR3 reads CASNQGGGGGYTF. The covered CDR3 bases are TGTGCCAGCAACCAAGGGGGGGGAGGCGGC. Variable domain in full (rest from reference TRBV7-8 and TRBJ1-2): GAGVSQSPRYKVAKRGQDVALRCDPISGHVSLFWYQQALGQGPEFLTYFQNEAQLDKSGLPSDRFFAERPEGSVSTLKIQRTQQEDSAVYLCASNQGGGGGYTFGSGTRLTVV.

The CDR3 sequence is CASSYLGRMNGYTF. CDR3 DNA, as far as it was read: TGTGCCAGCAGCTATTTGGGCAGGATGAATGGC. This chain connects TRBV7-2 to TRBJ1-2; D gene uncertain. The observed sequence ends 3 residues before the CDR3 terminus, with the missing tail filled in from the germline J gene. Trimming pared 4 bases from V and 6 bases from J, leaving 15 bases between. The CDR3 is made up of 14 amino acids. In germline, CDR1 is SGHTA, CDR2 FQGNSA. Supplemented by reference TRBV7-2 and TRBJ1-2, the full variable domain reads GAGVSQSPSNKVTEKGKDVELRCDPISGHTALYWYRQSLGQGLEFLIYFQGNSAPDKSGLPSDRFSAERTGGSVSTLTIQRTQQEDSAVYLCASSYLGRMNGYTFGSGTRLTVV.

A note on this clone: The read stops 3 residues short of the end of the CDR3; the missing end is completed from the germline J gene. The V and J genes are TRBV10-1 and TRBJ1-4; TRBD1 might be the D (6 bases). Germline lookup yields CDR1 WNHNN and CDR2 SYGVQD (reference sequence). The CDR3 totals 14 residues. Trimming removed 10 bases from V and 3 bases from J, with 15 bases in between. The covered CDR3 bases are TGCGCCACCAGGGGTGGGGGGGCTAATGAAAAA. Its translation is CATRGGGANEK. The entire CDR3 sequence reads CATRGGGANEKLFF.